A selection of T cell receptor beta chains follows, all from one sample in a study of OX40 agonist ivuxolimab in advanced cancers. Generated by immunoSEQ multiplex PCR, the TCRdb table keeps only in-frame clones and is missing some. The repertoire holds roughly 24,000 clones, with more than 70% as singletons. The source material was CD4+ or CD8+ T cells sorted from blood, sampled in a trial of the OX40 agonist ivuxolimab. All receptors derive from an adult with an advanced solid tumor such as melanoma, head and neck, liver or kidney cancer. Both conserved end residues are part of each CDR3. D genes are given only for firm matches. The size entry is marked missing in some rows and otherwise reads once, few, many or a size class.

>.|TRBD1|TRBJ2-7|TRBV5-8
CASSQVGTGVNFYEQYF
TGTGCCAGCAGCCAAGTAGGGACAGGGGTTAATTTCTACGAGCAGTACTTC
>once|.|TRBJ1-1|TRBV6-5
CASSSPGNTEAFF
TGTGCCAGCAGTTCCCCAGGGAACACTGAAGCTTTCTTT
>.|TRBD2|TRBJ2-1|TRBV6-9
CASSQTSGSVNEQFF
TGTGCCAGCAGTCAGACTAGCGGGAGTGTCAATGAGCAGTTCTTC
>medium-sized|.|TRBJ2-7|TRBV19
CASSPAGSGIYEQYF
TGTGCCAGTAGTCCTGCTGGTAGCGGCATCTACGAGCAGTACTTC
>.|.|TRBJ2-1|TRBV7-9
CASTLERVLYNEQFF
TGTGCCAGCACTTTGGAGCGGGTTCTCTACAATGAGCAGTTCTTC
>.|.|TRBJ2-1|TRBV5-4
CASNDREVTNEQFF
TGTGCCAGCAACGACAGGGAGGTAACAAATGAGCAGTTCTTC
>.|.|TRBJ1-1|TRBV19
CASSIGGGTEAFF
TGTGCCAGTAGTATTGGAGGTGGCACTGAAGCTTTCTTT
>medium-sized|.|TRBJ1-1|TRBV7-8
CASSLGGTGTEAFF
TGTGCCAGCAGCCTAGGGGGTACAGGCACTGAAGCTTTCTTT
>.|.|TRBJ2-5|TRBV4-1
CASSHPLSDAQETQYF
TGCGCCAGCAGCCACCCCCTGTCGGACGCGCAAGAGACCCAGTACTTC
>.|TRBD2|TRBJ2-3|TRBV6-4
CASSPRTSGRTDTQYF
TGTGCCAGCAGTCCCCGGACTAGCGGGAGGACAGATACGCAGTATTTT
>.|TRBD2|TRBJ2-2|TRBV28
CASSLIAGETGELFF
TGTGCCAGCAGTTTAATAGCGGGAGAGACCGGGGAGCTGTTTTTT
>.|.|TRBJ2-7|TRBV2
CASVGRVGEQYF
TGTGCCAGCGTGGGGCGGGTAGGAGAGCAGTACTTC
>.|.|TRBJ2-1|TRBV28
CAISSRGHPYNEQFF
TGTGCCATTTCATCTCGGGGACATCCCTACAATGAGCAGTTCTTC
>many|.|TRBJ1-5|TRBV2
CASSEAIDLQGDQPQHF
TGTGCCAGCAGTGAAGCCATTGACTTACAGGGAGATCAGCCCCAGCATTTT
>.|.|TRBJ2-5|TRBV4-2
CASSPGSRRDTEETQYF
TGTGCCAGCAGCCCCGGGAGTCGGAGGGATACGGAGGAGACCCAGTACTTC
>.|.|TRBJ1-1|TRBV7-3
CASSFGGGEAFF
TGTGCCAGCAGCTTCGGAGGCGGCGAAGCTTTCTTT
>.|TRBD2|TRBJ2-5|TRBV18
CASSPRQTSGGLHETQYF
TGTGCCAGCTCACCGCGTCAGACTAGCGGGGGCCTCCATGAGACCCAGTACTTC
>.|TRBD1|TRBJ2-7|TRBV7-2
CASSLGQGTYEQYF
TGTGCCAGCAGCCTGGGACAGGGTACCTACGAGCAGTACTTC
>.|TRBD2|TRBJ2-7|TRBV7-2
CASSLTGGGAYEQYF
TGTGCCAGCAGCTTAACCGGGGGGGGTGCCTACGAGCAGTACTTC
>.|.|TRBJ1-2|TRBV28
CACERYGYTF
TGTGCCTGCGAACGCTATGGCTACACCTTC
>.|TRBD1|TRBJ2-2|TRBV28
CASSSGTGSTGELFF
TGTGCCAGCAGTTCCGGGACAGGGAGCACCGGGGAGCTGTTTTTT
>once|TRBD1|TRBJ2-1|TRBV6-4
CASSPDRANYNEQFF
TGTGCCAGCAGCCCCGACAGGGCGAACTACAATGAGCAGTTCTTC
>.|.|TRBJ2-2|TRBV28
CASSYGVHGELFF
TGTGCCAGCAGTTATGGGGTTCACGGGGAGCTGTTTTTT
>.|.|TRBJ2-5|TRBV30
CAWSVFSLGQETQYF
TGTGCCTGGAGTGTTTTCTCTCTAGGGCAAGAGACCCAGTACTTC
>.|.|TRBJ1-5|TRBV2
CASRTVLPNF
TGTGCCAGCAGGACAGTCCTTCCGAATTTT
>few|.|TRBJ1-5|TRBV6-4
CASSPQGGGQPQHF
TGTGCCAGCAGTCCTCAGGGTGGGGGCCAGCCCCAGCATTTT
>.|.|TRBJ1-1|TRBV5-1
CASSSPPDREAFF
TGCGCCAGCAGCTCCCCTCCTGACAGGGAAGCTTTCTTT
>.|.|TRBJ1-6|TRBV27
CASGSPLHF
TGTGCCAGCGGTTCACCCCTCCACTTT
>.|.|TRBJ1-5|TRBV28
CASSSLGTNQPQHF
TGTGCCAGCAGTTCATTGGGCACAAATCAGCCCCAGCATTTT
>.|.|TRBJ2-1|TRBV15
CATSRPPGGWQFF
TGTGCCACCAGCAGACCGCCAGGAGGCTGGCAGTTCTTC
>once|TRBD1|TRBJ2-7|TRBV7-9
CASSYRGRGPSYEQYF
TGTGCCAGCAGCTACCGCGGAAGGGGGCCATCCTACGAGCAGTACTTC
>.|.|TRBJ1-5|TRBV11-1
CASSLGQGSNQPQHF
TGTGCCAGCAGCTTGGGGCAGGGGAGCAATCAGCCCCAGCATTTT
>.|.|TRBJ1-5|TRBV27
CASSLSTGHSNQPQHF
TGTGCCAGCAGTTTATCTACCGGCCATAGCAATCAGCCCCAGCATTTT
>once|TRBD1|TRBJ1-2|TRBV6-5
CASSGQGGWDGYTF
TGTGCCAGCAGTGGACAGGGTGGTTGGGATGGCTACACCTTC
>.|.|TRBJ2-5|TRBV19
CASIDGSGTQYF
TGTGCCAGTATCGACGGTTCTGGGACCCAGTACTTC
>.|TRBD2|TRBJ2-7|TRBV14
CASSQDLAGNEQYF
TGTGCCAGCAGCCAAGATCTAGCGGGGAACGAGCAGTACTTC
>.|.|TRBJ2-1|TRBV6-1
CANSLAPSYNEQFF
TGTGCCAACTCCCTAGCGCCCTCCTACAATGAGCAGTTCTTC
>.|.|TRBJ2-1|TRBV5-4
CASSLGPREFF
TGTGCCAGCAGCTTGGGACCGAGGGAGTTCTTC
>.|.|TRBJ2-1|TRBV19
CASSLVIGAYNEQFF
TGTGCCAGTAGTCTCGTTATAGGAGCGTACAATGAGCAGTTCTTC
>.|TRBD1|TRBJ2-2|TRBV7-9
CASSYPDRTNTGELFF
TGTGCCAGCAGCTACCCGGACAGGACGAACACCGGGGAGCTGTTTTTT
>few|.|TRBJ1-5|TRBV5-1
CASSFEGDQPQHF
TGCGCCAGCAGCTTCGAAGGGGATCAGCCCCAGCATTTT
>.|TRBD1|TRBJ1-6|TRBV28
CASSLTGVPSNSPLHF
TGTGCCAGCAGTCTAACAGGGGTCCCCTCTAATTCACCCCTCCACTTT
>medium-sized|.|TRBJ1-4|TRBV6-1
CASSDPWGRFNEKLFF
TGTGCCAGCAGTGACCCGTGGGGGAGATTTAATGAAAAACTGTTTTTT
>.|.|TRBJ2-5|TRBV5-6
CASSWEQGQRETQYF
TGTGCCAGCAGCTGGGAACAGGGTCAGAGAGAGACCCAGTACTTC